This T cell receptor beta chain was identified during a study of cytomegalovirus exposure and HLA in healthy donors (dated by TCRdb to about 2017). Some background on the complete study: An earlier analysis of approximately 550 of the donors reported 250 to 300 Gb of sequence data and around 120 million unique TCR beta sequences from some 180 million T cells. An early release that covered about 600 HLA-typed donors contained approximately 300 gigabases of sequencing data and about 84 million unique TCR sequences. Among the roughly 400 genotyped donors, 81% belonged to the genetic ancestry cluster associated with self-reported Caucasian donors. The study aimed to test whether signatures of past pathogen exposure could be identified by cataloging public T cell receptors. The T cell repertoires of 666 subjects were profiled by immunosequencing and related to cytomegalovirus serostatus. A separate validation cohort of over 95 different subjects was used in addition to the 666-subject first cohort. The study combined high-throughput TCR immunosequencing, statistical association of individual TCRs with disease status, and machine learning to predict cytomegalovirus infection status. To study patterns of TCR occurrence, a later analysis re-analyzed previously published TCR beta repertoires from 700 or so donors and added high-resolution HLA genotyping. Rather than using new phenotypic data, the later analysis identified candidate immune exposures from TCR beta sequences and from how often those sequences occurred across donors. In an earlier analysis of 500 to 650 of the donors, high-throughput TCR beta sequencing was used to judge whether each TCR beta V gene segment behaved as functional or pseudogenic. Donor age, sex, ethnicity and CMV serostatus were collected together with the repertoire data. Genome-wide SNP genotypes for about three fifths of the roughly 670 donors were used in a later genetic analysis, which treated that subset as a discovery cohort. Every repertoire in the discovery cohort had been generated on one and the same sequencing platform. Class I and class II HLA loci were covered by the typing at four-digit resolution. The number of typed donors differed by locus: 629-630 for A, B, C, DRB1 and DQB1; 500 to 550 for DQA1; 606 for DPA1; and 400 to 480 for DPB1. Four to six DR-DQ haplotypes were handled as single units for association and clustering, since linkage in the cohort was strong. Across some 400 genotyped donors of the cohort, an average of about 240,000 unique TCR beta nucleotide sequences per donor were sequenced, and 15% to 20% of those sequences were non-productive.

The cohort consisted of 670 or so healthy bone marrow donors. Cohort members were all nominally healthy when sampled, although unrecorded immune exposures were likely present. The donor was CMV seronegative and belonged to the group of 350 to 400 seronegative cohort members. A peripheral blood sample was provided by each donor, and peripheral blood mononuclear cells were used for TCR beta sequencing. The Qiagen DNeasy Blood Extraction Kit was used to extract genomic DNA from the blood cell samples. Counted from cysteine to phenylalanine, this CDR3 has 13 amino acids. Only the CDR3 part of the read is kept: 39 bases, read in frame from the first base. The junction shows trimming of 8 bases on V and 2 bases on J, plus 12 bases between the germline ends. Per the germline V gene, SNHLY is the CDR1 and FYNNEI is the CDR2. Study-level results and caveats: A cluster of highly shared sequence variants was judged likely to represent a technical artifact of the sequencing pipeline. Fewer than 20 rarely observed V segments, including chromosome 9 orphons, were excluded from the earlier analysis of about 600 of the donors because counts were too low. Several of the top co-occurrence clusters appeared to be linked to parvovirus B19, influenza, CMV and Epstein-Barr virus, according to a later analysis. In a later analysis, most CMV-associated TCR beta chains were found to appear HLA-restricted, with HLA associations seemingly driven largely by CMV exposure. The cohort was sequenced for TCR beta chains only, and without alpha or paired-chain data the features that could be detected were limited. The authors suggested that the approach could potentially be generalized to other disease states and immunological phenotypes. Immune exposure information for the cohort was limited to CMV serostatus. The presence/absence analyses assumed that sequencing depth was roughly uniform across donors, and that assumption may not be true. A further reported finding was that TCR beta sequences accurately predicted the HLA-A and HLA-B alleles for most subjects in the first cohort. The study gave a list of under 200 TCR beta chains associated with cytomegalovirus. Linkage disequilibrium might explain the correlated functional status among segregating V segments, but an unknown experimental factor could not be ruled out. Strong co-occurrence of HLA alleles, especially DR and DQ, made assigning TCR associations to individual alleles difficult. A later analysis associated some 17,000 TCR beta sequences with specific HLA alleles at a false discovery rate of 0.05. An earlier analysis of around 600 of the donors showed that most TCR beta V segments appeared in productive rearrangements either about 87% or about 30% of the time, which broadly matched IMGT annotations. A few of the identified cytomegalovirus-associated TCR beta chains were confirmed in vitro to be specific for cytomegalovirus antigens. Most TCR sequences were observed very rarely across donors, whereas some public TCRs were present in many individuals. Because the 87-base-pair reads could not distinguish some IMGT-functional V segments, including TRBV6-2 and TRBV6-3, those segments were excluded. In a later analysis, TCR association rates were found to vary across HLA loci, with the most associated TCRs seen for DRB1 alleles and the fewest for HLA-C alleles. In a later analysis, HLA-associated TCR beta chains showed more clonal expansion and lower generation probabilities than non-associated chains that were equally common. V-gene and J-gene trimming of TCR beta chains was associated with a missense DCLRE1C variant in a later genetic analysis, and the association was replicated in an independent cohort. A later genetic analysis reported fewer N-insertions in productive TCRs among donors in an Asian-associated ancestry cluster than the roughly 700-donor mean. Because HLA typing was unavailable for some donors at each locus, only the typed subset was used in association tests. Cytomegalovirus status was reported to be diagnosed by the classifier with high specificity and sensitivity in both the original and validation cohorts.

With respect to this clone: What antigen it recognizes has not been identified. Base qualities are not at hand, and no much larger clone is one base apart.

The protocol used for the library was the immunoSEQ multiplex PCR assay. For the multiplex PCR, a mixture combining 60 forward primers for TCR Vbeta segments and 13 reverse primers for TCR Jbeta segments was used. Amplification of the CDR3 region of rearranged TCR beta genes was performed with a multiplex PCR assay on genomic DNA. The amplified TCR beta libraries were sequenced on the Illumina HiSeq System as 87-base-pair reads. Concerning the study's data processing: A later analysis counted 75 million to 100 million unique TCR beta chains across the 670 or so repertoires, and around 9.9 million of these chains were shared by at least two donors. Raw reads were error-corrected and collapsed into unique sequences by a nearest-neighbor algorithm in which closely related sequences were merged to remove PCR and sequencing errors. CDR3 sequences were aligned to IMGT reference sequences to assign V, D and J gene segments. For a sequence to be retained, a match of at least six nucleotides was required to both a V gene segment and a J gene segment. Rearrangements were called productive when the CDR3 lacked stop codons and stayed in frame with V and J; all others were non-productive. Following IMGT convention, CDR3 was defined as the stretch from the second conserved V-encoded cysteine to the conserved J-encoded phenylalanine. In an earlier analysis of just under 600 of the donors, sequences lacking an unambiguous match to a single V gene segment were excluded. In an earlier analysis of some 590 of the donors, V segments were called functional above 56.7% productive rearrangements and were called segregating when the between-donor standard deviation exceeded 5%. To diagnose cytomegalovirus status from the catalog of TCR beta chain sequences, a statistical classification framework was built. V and J gene assignment, in a later analysis, came from comparing TCR nucleotide sequences with IMGT/GENE-DB human TR gene sequences. A later analysis assigned CDR3 sequences and most-parsimonious VDJ recombination scenarios with the TCRdist pipeline. In a later analysis, every TCR beta chain was defined by the combination of its CDR3 amino acid sequence and its V-gene family, and reads without a unique V-gene family were dropped. A later analysis removed several hundred highly shared, low-generation-probability nucleotide sequences to deal with suspected cross-contamination and a sequencing artifact. In a later analysis, a clonal expansion index for each public chain was calculated from normalized within-repertoire ranks of inferred template counts. Generation probabilities in a later analysis came from a VDJ recombination model fitted to out-of-frame rearrangements, and those results were checked against IGoR. A later analysis scored TCR-TCR, TCR-HLA and TCR-CMV co-occurrence with hypergeometric tests, applying a repertoire-size bias correction to TCR pairs. A later analysis estimated false discovery rates by permuting HLA or CMV assignments 20 times. In a later analysis, co-occurring TCRs were grouped using DBSCAN, with TCRdist sequence similarity added in when clustering inside HLA-allele-positive subsets. Repertoires with fewer than 30,000 or more than 120,000 public chains, plus five repertoires with anomalous nucleotide sharing, were excluded from co-occurrence clustering. TCRdb took over this immuneACCESS table, retaining in-frame rearrangements with V and J assigned. Such tables are incomplete; in checked studies, under half of the missing clones stem from an unresolved V gene, and the remainder is unexplained. From that table come the V and J calls and clone size; the DNA was used to work out D and trimming. The sample contains roughly 98,000 clones, roughly 70% of them found a single time. Of the sample, 2% to 2.5% is held by the ten largest clones.

This sequence originates from a man aged 50 to 59 in good health and CMV-seronegative. Sequencing was done on a sample of PBMCs. The V and J genes are TRBV2 and TRBJ2-5, with a tentative D gene TRBD2 over 6 matching bases. The nucleotide sequence is TGTGCCAGCCGGAGGGGTCTACAAGAGACCCAGTACTTC. Its translation is CASRRGLQETQYF. When the CDR3 is completed using the reference TRBV2 and TRBJ2-5 genes on either side, the full variable domain is EPEVTQTPSHQVTQMGQEVILRCVPISNHLYFYWYRQILGQKVEFLVSFYNNEISEKSEIFDDQFSVERPDGSNFTLKIRSTKLEDSAMYFCASRRGLQETQYFGPGTRLLVL.